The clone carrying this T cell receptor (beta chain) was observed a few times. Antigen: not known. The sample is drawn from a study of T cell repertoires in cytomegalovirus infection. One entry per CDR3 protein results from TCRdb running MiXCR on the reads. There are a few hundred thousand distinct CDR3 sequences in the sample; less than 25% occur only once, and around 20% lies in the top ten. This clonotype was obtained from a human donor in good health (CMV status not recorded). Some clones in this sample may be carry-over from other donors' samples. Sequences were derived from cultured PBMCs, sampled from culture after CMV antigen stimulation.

The CDR3 nucleotides read TGTGCCAGCAGCTTGGGCGCGGGGAACACAGATACGCAGTATTTT. Its translation: CASSLGAGNTDTQYF. The chain combines TRBV7-2 with TRBJ2-3; D is perhaps TRBD2 (6 bases). V was cut by 3 bases and J by 2 bases, with 12 bases left in between. The germline V gene has CDR1 SGHTA and CDR2 FQGNSA. The CDR3 has 15 amino acids.